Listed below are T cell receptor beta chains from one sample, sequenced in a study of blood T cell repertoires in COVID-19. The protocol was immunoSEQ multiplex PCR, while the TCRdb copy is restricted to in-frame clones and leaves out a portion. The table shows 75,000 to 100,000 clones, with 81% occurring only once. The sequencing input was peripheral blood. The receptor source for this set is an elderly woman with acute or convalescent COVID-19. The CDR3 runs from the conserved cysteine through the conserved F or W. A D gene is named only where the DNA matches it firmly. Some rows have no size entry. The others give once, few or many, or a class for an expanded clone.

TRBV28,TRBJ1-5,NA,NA,CASSPLGRGLVGNQPQHF,TGTGCCAGCAGTCCGCTGGGGCGGGGCCTCGTGGGTAATCAGCCCCAGCATTTT
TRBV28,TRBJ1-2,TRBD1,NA,CASSQTGGYGYTF,TGTGCCAGCAGCCAGACAGGGGGCTATGGCTACACCTTC
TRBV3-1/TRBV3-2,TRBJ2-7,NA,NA,CASSLSPGGRAYEQYF,TGTGCCAGCAGCCTCTCCCCCGGAGGGAGAGCCTACGAGCAGTACTTC
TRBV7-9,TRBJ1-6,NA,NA,CASSLAQGYWGSPLHF,TGTGCCAGCAGCCTTGCGCAGGGATATTGGGGTTCACCCCTCCACTTT
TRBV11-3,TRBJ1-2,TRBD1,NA,CASSKSGTGVQGGYTF,TGTGCCAGCAGCAAATCCGGGACAGGGGTACAGGGTGGCTACACCTTC
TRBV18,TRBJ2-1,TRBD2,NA,CASSPLAGEPFF,TGTGCCAGCTCACCACTAGCGGGGGAACCGTTCTTC
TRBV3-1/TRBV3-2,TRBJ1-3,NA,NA,CASSQDRQALTIYF,TGTGCCAGCAGCCAAGATCGACAGGCGCTCACCATATATTTT
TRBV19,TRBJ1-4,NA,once,CASILSEKLFF,TGTGCCAGTATCCTGAGTGAAAAACTGTTTTTT
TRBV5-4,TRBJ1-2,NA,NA,CASSLSGGFGYTF,TGTGCCAGCAGCTTGTCGGGGGGTTTTGGCTACACCTTC
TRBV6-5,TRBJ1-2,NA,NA,CASSYTEQGIGYTF,TGTGCCAGCAGTTACACGGAACAGGGAATTGGCTACACCTTC
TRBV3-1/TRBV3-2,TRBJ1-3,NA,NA,CASSRKNQGGGPSGNTIYF,TGTGCCAGCAGCCGGAAAAATCAGGGCGGGGGCCCCTCTGGAAACACCATATATTTT
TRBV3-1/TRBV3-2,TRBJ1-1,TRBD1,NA,CASSQGTGRNTEAFF,TGTGCCAGCAGCCAAGGGACAGGGAGGAACACTGAAGCTTTCTTT
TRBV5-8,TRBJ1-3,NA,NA,CASRISGGSGNTIYF,TGTGCCAGCCGAATCTCGGGGGGCTCTGGAAACACCATATATTTT
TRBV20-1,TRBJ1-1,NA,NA,CSARGSFEAFF,TGCAGTGCTAGAGGTTCCTTTGAAGCTTTCTTT
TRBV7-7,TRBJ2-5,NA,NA,CASSTGIRETQYF,TGTGCCAGCAGCACAGGGATCAGAGAGACCCAGTACTTC
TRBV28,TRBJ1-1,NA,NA,CASTSPTGIGTEAFF,TGTGCCAGCACCTCCCCCACAGGGATAGGCACTGAAGCTTTCTTT
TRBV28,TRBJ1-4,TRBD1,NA,CASSSPHTGAGEKLFF,TGTGCCAGCAGTTCTCCTCACACAGGGGCGGGAGAAAAACTGTTTTTT
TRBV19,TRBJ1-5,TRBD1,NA,CASSTDRGPGQPQHF,TGTGCCAGTAGTACGGACAGGGGGCCGGGTCAGCCCCAGCATTTT
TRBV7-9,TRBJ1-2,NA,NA,CASSFQQDPIDGYTF,TGTGCCAGCAGCTTCCAACAGGATCCTATTGATGGCTACACCTTC
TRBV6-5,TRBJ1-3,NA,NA,CASSSGQGNTIYF,TGTGCCAGCAGTTCGGGACAAGGAAACACCATATATTTT
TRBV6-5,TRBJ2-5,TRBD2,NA,CASYAPGGETQYF,TGTGCCAGTTACGCCCCGGGGGGAGAGACCCAGTACTTC
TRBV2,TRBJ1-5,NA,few,CASGLRETQPQHF,TGTGCCAGCGGTCTTCGGGAAACTCAGCCCCAGCATTTT
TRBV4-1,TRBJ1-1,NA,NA,CASSQEVSGNTEAFF,TGCGCCAGCAGCCAAGAAGTCTCAGGGAACACTGAAGCTTTCTTT
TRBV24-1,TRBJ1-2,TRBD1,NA,CATSGGTAYGYTF,TGTGCCACCAGTGGAGGGACAGCCTATGGCTACACCTTC
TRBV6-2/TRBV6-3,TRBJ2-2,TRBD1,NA,CASSRQGASTGELFF,TGTGCCAGCAGTCGACAGGGGGCATCCACCGGGGAGCTGTTTTTT
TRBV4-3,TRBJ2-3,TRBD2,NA,CASSARLAGPADTQYF,TGCGCCAGCAGCGCCCGACTAGCAGGTCCGGCAGATACGCAGTATTTT
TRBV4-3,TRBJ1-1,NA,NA,CASSQQGITEAFF,TGCGCCAGCAGCCAACAGGGAATAACTGAAGCTTTCTTT
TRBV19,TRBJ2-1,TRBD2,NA,CASRERGGGLYNEQFF,TGTGCCAGTAGGGAGCGGGGGGGAGGCCTTTACAATGAGCAGTTCTTC
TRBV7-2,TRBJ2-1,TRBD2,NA,CASSTLAGGHNEQFF,TGTGCCAGCAGCACCTTAGCGGGGGGCCACAATGAGCAGTTCTTC
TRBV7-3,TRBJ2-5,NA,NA,CASSHGFQETQYF,TGTGCCAGCAGCCACGGGTTCCAAGAGACCCAGTACTTC
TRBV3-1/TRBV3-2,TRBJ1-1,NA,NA,CASSSSLGGNTEAFF,TGTGCCAGCAGCTCAAGTCTAGGGGGTAACACTGAAGCTTTCTTT
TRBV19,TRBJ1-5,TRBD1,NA,CASSIGDRGRNQPQHF,TGTGCCAGTAGTATAGGGGACAGGGGGCGAAATCAGCCCCAGCATTTT
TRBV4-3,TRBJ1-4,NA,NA,CASSQEFSEDEKLFF,TGCGCCAGCAGCCAAGAATTTTCCGAGGATGAAAAACTGTTTTTT
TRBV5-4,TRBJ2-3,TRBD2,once,CASSYPSGGADTQYF,TGTGCCAGCAGCTACCCTAGCGGTGGGGCAGATACGCAGTATTTT
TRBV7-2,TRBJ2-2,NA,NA,CASSLVGQGTANTGELFF,TGTGCCAGCAGCTTAGTCGGGCAGGGGACCGCGAACACCGGGGAGCTGTTTTTT